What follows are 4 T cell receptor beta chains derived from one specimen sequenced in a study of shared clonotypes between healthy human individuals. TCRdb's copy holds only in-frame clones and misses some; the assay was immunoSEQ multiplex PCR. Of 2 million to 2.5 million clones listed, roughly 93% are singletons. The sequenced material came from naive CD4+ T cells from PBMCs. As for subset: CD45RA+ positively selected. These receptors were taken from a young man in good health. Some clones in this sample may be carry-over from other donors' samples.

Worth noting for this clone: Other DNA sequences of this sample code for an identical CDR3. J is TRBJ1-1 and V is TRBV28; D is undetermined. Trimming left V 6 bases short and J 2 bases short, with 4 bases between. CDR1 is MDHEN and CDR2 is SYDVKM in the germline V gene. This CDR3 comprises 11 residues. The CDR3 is CASRRNTEAFF. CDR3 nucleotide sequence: TGTGCCAGCAGGCGTAACACTGAAGCTTTCTTT.

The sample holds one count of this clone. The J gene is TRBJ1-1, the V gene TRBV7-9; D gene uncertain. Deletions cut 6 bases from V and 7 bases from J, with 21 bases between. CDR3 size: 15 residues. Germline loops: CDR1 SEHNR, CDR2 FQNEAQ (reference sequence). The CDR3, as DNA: TGTGCCAGCAGTTTTACGTTGGGAGGGTATAATGAAGCTTTCTTT. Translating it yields CASSFTLGGYNEAFF.

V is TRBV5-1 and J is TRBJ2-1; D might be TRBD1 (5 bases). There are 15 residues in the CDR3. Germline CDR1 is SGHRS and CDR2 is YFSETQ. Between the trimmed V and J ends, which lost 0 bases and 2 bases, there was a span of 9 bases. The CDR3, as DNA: TGCGCCAGCAGCTTGGAAGACAGAACCTACAATGAGCAGTTCTTC. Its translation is CASSLEDRTYNEQFF.

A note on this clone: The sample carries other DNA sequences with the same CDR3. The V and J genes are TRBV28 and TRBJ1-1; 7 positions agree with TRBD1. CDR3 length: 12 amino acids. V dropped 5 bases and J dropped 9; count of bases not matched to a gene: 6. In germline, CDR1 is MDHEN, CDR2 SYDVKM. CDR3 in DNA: TGTGCCAGCAGTCTCCGACAGGGCAAAGCTTTCTTT. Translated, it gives CASSLRQGKAFF. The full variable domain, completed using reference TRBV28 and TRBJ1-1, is DVKVTQSSRYLVKRTGEKVFLECVQDMDHENMFWYRQDPGLGLRLIYFSYDVKMKEKGDIPEGYSVSREKKERFSLILESASTNQTSMYLCASSLRQGKAFFGQGTRLTVV.